Here is one TCR beta chain with its context. Its specificity is not known. Thyroid surgery was preceded by no treatment in any patient. The sample is drawn from a study of metastatic and nonmetastatic thyroid tumors. Study-wide context: Repertoires from blood and tumor or nodule tissue of malignant and benign thyroid patients were compared. Points from the study as a whole: For both blood and tumor, malignant thyroid tumors reportedly showed significantly higher TCR beta diversity than benign nodules did.

The CDR3 is 13 amino acids. The germline CDR1 and CDR2 sequences are DFQATT and SNEGSKA (reference sequence). The germline V and J ends were trimmed by 6 bases and 0 bases, with 11 bases remaining between them. Original processing methods: Clinicopathological groups differed in CDR3, with these differences serving to build a distant-metastasis classifier for papillary thyroid cancer. TCRdb re-called the PCR reads via MiXCR. These V and J calls are TCRdb output, not the study's own analysis. The sample lists 20,000 to 25,000 clones; around a fifth were seen once. This clonotype was obtained from a female donor with papillary thyroid cancer or a benign thyroid nodule (not recorded which). Some clones in this sample may be carry-over from other donors' samples. The sequenced material came from tumor tissue. J is TRBJ1-2 and V is TRBV20-1; no definite D call. CDR3 coding DNA: TGCAGTGCACCCTATGGCGCTAACTATGGCTACACCTTC. It translates to CSAPYGANYGYTF.